The T cell receptor (beta chain) described here comes from a study of T cell responses to AZD1222 COVID-19 vaccine. Broader study findings: Scientists sampled the repertoires only once the peak T cell response had passed. Baseline serology detected seropositivity in only 5 or 6 AZD1222 recipients.

This table comes from immunoSEQ multiplex PCR, and its TCRdb copy is limited to in-frame clones, with some not included. The sample includes roughly 150,000 clones, more than 85% seen only once; the top ten take 1.5%. Note on this clone: Its antigen remains unknown.

V was cut by 0 bases and J by 7 bases, with 10 bases left in between. Germline V gene sequence: CDR1 SGHNT, CDR2 YYREEE (reference sequence). The CDR3 is 14 amino acids. This clonotype originated in an adult who received the AZD1222 COVID-19 vaccine. Sequences were derived from peripheral blood, sampled 28 days after the second AZD1222 dose. The rearrangement links TRBV5-4 to TRBJ2-2; no clear D. The CDR3 reads CASSLDISRGELFF. In nucleotides, the CDR3 is TGTGCCAGCAGCTTGGATATTAGCCGCGGGGAGCTGTTTTTT.